This TCR beta chain was profiled in a study of glioma-infiltrating T cells after dendritic cell vaccination. Primers: 60 V beta forward and 13 J beta reverse. Only in-frame clones appear in the TCRdb table, and some are missing; sequencing was by immunoSEQ multiplex PCR. The sample includes approximately 84,000 clones, about nine tenths of them seen just once. Fresh-frozen tumor tissue and more than two years of survival data were available for all. V was cut by 2 bases and J by 5 bases, with 6 bases left in between. The germline V gene has CDR1 MNHEY and CDR2 SMNVEV (reference sequence). The CDR3 is made up of 13 amino acids.

The clonotype was recovered from a human donor with glioblastoma. The sequencing used blood, collected before dendritic cell vaccination. The chain is built from TRBV27 and TRBJ1-4; TRBD1 might be the D (6 bases). The CDR3 sequence is CASSLTGNEKLFF. CDR3 sequence (DNA): TGTGCCAGCAGTTTAACAGGGAATGAAAAACTGTTTTTT. The variable domain in full, with the rest retrieved from reference TRBV27 and TRBJ1-4, is EAQVTQNPRYLITVTGKKLTVTCSQNMNHEYMSWYRQDPGLGLRQIYYSMNVEVTDKGDVPEGYKVSRKEKRNFPLILESPSPNQTSLYFCASSLTGNEKLFFGSGTQLSVL.